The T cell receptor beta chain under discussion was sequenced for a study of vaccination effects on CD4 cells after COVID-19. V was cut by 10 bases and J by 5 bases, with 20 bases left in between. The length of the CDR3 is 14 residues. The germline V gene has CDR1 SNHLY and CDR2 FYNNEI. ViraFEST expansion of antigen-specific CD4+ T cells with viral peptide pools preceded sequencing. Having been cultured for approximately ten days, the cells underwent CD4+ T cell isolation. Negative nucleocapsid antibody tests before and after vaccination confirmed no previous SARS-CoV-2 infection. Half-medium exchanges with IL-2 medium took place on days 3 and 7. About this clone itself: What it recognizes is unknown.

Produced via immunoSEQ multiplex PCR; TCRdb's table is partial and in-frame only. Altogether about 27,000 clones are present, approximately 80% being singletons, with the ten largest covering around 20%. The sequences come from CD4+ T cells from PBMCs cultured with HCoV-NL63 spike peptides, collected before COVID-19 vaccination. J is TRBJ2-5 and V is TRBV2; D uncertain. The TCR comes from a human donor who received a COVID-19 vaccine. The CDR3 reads CATARSATGETQYF. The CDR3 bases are TGTGCCACCGCCCGGTCTGCGACGGGCGAGACCCAGTACTTC.